This TCR beta chain was recorded in a study of blood T cell repertoires in COVID-19. Study context: Donors in the United States, Italy and Spain gave samples during acute or convalescent COVID-19. Nucleic acid was either cDNA or gDNA, and it came from T cells, B-cell-depleted T cells, or PBMCs.

Methods used by the authors: Reference gene primer amplification gave nucleated cell count estimates. TCRdb's table, derived via immunoSEQ multiplex PCR, lists solely in-frame clones and lacks some. V and J calls and clone size are given by that table; D and trimming were obtained from the DNA. The sample carries roughly 190,000 clones, roughly nine tenths recorded once. Germline V CDR1 and CDR2: MNHEY, SMNVEV (reference sequence). The CDR3 is 15 residues long. With V trimmed by 4 bases and J by 2 bases, 3 bases remained unmatched. This clone was found a few times. Sequenced: peripheral blood. This sequence originates from a woman aged 55 to 70 with COVID-19, enrolled during active disease. V and J are TRBV27 and TRBJ2-1; 9 bases align to TRBD2. Here the CDR3 reads CASSYSGGPYNEQFF. CDR3 nucleotides: TGTGCCAGCAGTTATAGCGGGGGCCCCTACAATGAGCAGTTCTTC.